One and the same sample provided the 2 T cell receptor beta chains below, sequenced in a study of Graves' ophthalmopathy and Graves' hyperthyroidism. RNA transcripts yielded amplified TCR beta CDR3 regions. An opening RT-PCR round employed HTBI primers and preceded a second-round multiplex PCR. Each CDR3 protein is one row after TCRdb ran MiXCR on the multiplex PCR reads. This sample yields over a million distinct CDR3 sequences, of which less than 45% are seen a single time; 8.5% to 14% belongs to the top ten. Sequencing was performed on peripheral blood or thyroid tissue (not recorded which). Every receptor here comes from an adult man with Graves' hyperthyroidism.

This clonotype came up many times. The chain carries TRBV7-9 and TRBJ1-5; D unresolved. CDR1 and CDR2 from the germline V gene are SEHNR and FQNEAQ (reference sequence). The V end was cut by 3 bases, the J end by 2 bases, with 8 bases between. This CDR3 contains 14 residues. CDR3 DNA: TGTGCCAGCAGCTTTGCTACGGGCAATCAGCCCCAGCATTTT. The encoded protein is CASSFATGNQPQHF. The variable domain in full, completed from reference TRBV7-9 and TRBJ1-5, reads DTGVSQNPRHKITKRGQNVTFRCDPISEHNRLYWYRQTLGQGPEFLTYFQNEAQLEKSRLLSDRFSAERPKGSFSTLEIQRTEQGDSAMYLCASSFATGNQPQHFGDGTRLSIL.

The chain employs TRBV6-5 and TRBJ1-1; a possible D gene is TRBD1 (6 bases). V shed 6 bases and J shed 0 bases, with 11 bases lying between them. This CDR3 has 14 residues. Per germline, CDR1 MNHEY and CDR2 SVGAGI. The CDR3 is CASSAYRVNTEAFF. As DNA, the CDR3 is TGTGCCAGCAGCGCCTACAGGGTGAACACTGAAGCTTTCTTT.